These 28 T cell receptor beta chains were all obtained from the same sample, sequenced in a study of T cells in Graves' hyperthyroidism and ophthalmopathy. Authors of the study amplified TCR beta CDR3 regions from RNA transcripts. When the TCR CDR3 underwent first-round RT-PCR, the HTBI primer set was used. Each CDR3 protein gets one entry after TCRdb re-called the multiplex PCR reads with MiXCR. The table records about 420,000 distinct CDR3 sequences, approximately 14% of them present only once. Sequencing was carried out using blood. These receptors all come from a woman under 30 with Graves' hyperthyroidism.

This clonotype was counted once. The chain carries TRBV28 and TRBJ1-5, with 12 bases aligning to TRBD1. Looked up from germline, CDR1 is MDHEN and CDR2 is SYDVKM. This CDR3 has 16 amino acids. The V and J ends lost 6 bases and 3 bases, in that order; junction bases with no gene match: 6. Here the CDR3 reads CASSLGDRGPNQPQHF. The CDR3 DNA reads TGTGCCAGCAGCTTAGGGGACAGGGGGCCCAATCAGCCCCAGCATTTT.

The chain combines TRBV5-5 with TRBJ2-2, with D possibly being TRBD2 (5 bases). This CDR3 is built from 15 residues. The V and J ends lost 4 bases and 1 base respectively, with 11 bases between them. Looked up from germline, CDR1 is SGHKS and CDR2 is YYEKEE (reference sequence). The chain's CDR3 is CASSLEGLNTGELFF. For the CDR3, the DNA is TGTGCCAGCAGCCTCGAGGGATTGAACACCGGGGAGCTGTTTTTT. The full variable domain, its missing parts supplied by reference TRBV5-5 and TRBJ2-2, is DAGVTQSPTHLIKTRGQQVTLRCSPISGHKSVSWYQQVLGQGPQFIFQYYEKEERGRGNFPDRFSARQFPNYSSELNVNALLLGDSALYLCASSLEGLNTGELFFGEGSRLTVL.

The table lists this clonotype with many counts. This CDR3 reads CSATGQGVYEQYF. The CDR3 region has the DNA TGCAGTGCTACGGGACAGGGGGTATACGAGCAGTACTTC. This rearrangement joins TRBV20-1 to TRBJ2-7; 11 nucleotides match TRBD1. In germline, CDR1 is DFQATT, CDR2 SNEGSKA (reference sequence). The CDR3 is 13 amino acids. With V trimmed by 4 bases and J by 4 bases, 3 bases remained unmatched.

This clonotype was recorded at least ten times. The rearrangement links TRBV12-3 or TRBV12-4 to TRBJ2-5, with TRBD2 matching over 7 bases. V was pared by 6 bases and J by 3 bases, with 4 bases of the junction left unmatched. This CDR3 is built from 13 residues. Here the CDR3 DNA reads TGTGCCAGCAGGACCGGGACTAAAGAGACCCAGTACTTC. Translated, it gives CASRTGTKETQYF.

There are many counts of this clonotype. The chain uses TRBV20-1 and TRBJ2-3; 7 positions match TRBD2. Looked up from germline, CDR1 is DFQATT and CDR2 is SNEGSKA (reference sequence). The CDR3 is 21 residues long. Trimming cost V 4 bases and J 0 bases; bases outside gene matches: 25. The CDR3 here is CSATNHIGPWVASGSTDTQYF. The CDR3 bases are TGCAGTGCTACGAACCATATAGGCCCGTGGGTGGCTAGCGGAAGCACAGATACGCAGTATTTT.

The CDR3 bases are TGTGCCAGCAGAGGGGGAGGCGACTACGAGCAGTACTTC. It specifies CASRGGGDYEQYF. This sequence joins TRBV28 and TRBJ2-7; the D call may be TRBD1 or TRBD2 (6 bases each). Trimming pared 6 bases from V and 3 bases from J, leaving 12 bases between. Per germline, CDR1 MDHEN and CDR2 SYDVKM. This CDR3 contains 13 residues.

This clonotype was seen ten or more times. DNA of the CDR3: TGTGCCACTCTAAAATGGGGGGATAAAGCAGATACGCAGTATTTT. It translates to CATLKWGDKADTQYF. The rearrangement uses TRBV12-3 or TRBV12-4 and TRBJ2-3; a weak D match, TRBD2 (6 bases). The CDR3 is made up of 15 amino acids. V lost 10 bases, J lost 4 bases, and 21 bases lay in between.

This clonotype was seen ten or more times. The chain recombines TRBV28 with TRBJ2-3, with D perhaps TRBD1 or TRBD2 (5 bases each). V was pared by 0 bases and J by 2 bases, with 9 bases between. Germline CDR1 reads MDHEN; CDR2 reads SYDVKM. There are 15 residues in the CDR3. The DNA for the CDR3 is TGTGCCAGCAGTTTATGGGGGGAATACACAGATACGCAGTATTTT. Translating gives CASSLWGEYTDTQYF.

This clonotype was recorded at least ten times. The J gene is TRBJ2-7, the V gene TRBV6-2 or TRBV6-3, with 7 nucleotides matching TRBD1. From germline, CDR1 is MNHEY and CDR2 SVGEGT. This CDR3 is built from 16 residues. V lost 5 bases and J lost 0; bases outside the gene matches: 10. The CDR3 sequence: CASSAPATGSSYEQYF. Here the CDR3 DNA reads TGTGCCAGCAGTGCGCCCGCGACAGGGAGCTCCTACGAGCAGTACTTC.

The chain uses TRBV5-5 and TRBJ1-5; D ambiguous. Trimming removed 6 bases from V and 0 bases from J, with 13 bases in between. The CDR3 consists of 15 residues. The V gene's germline CDR1 is SGHKS and CDR2 YYEKEE (reference sequence). The CDR3 protein is CASKTWNDSNQPQHF. As DNA, the CDR3 is TGTGCCAGCAAGACGTGGAACGATAGCAATCAGCCCCAGCATTTT.

At least ten counts were recorded for this clonotype. The rearrangement joins TRBV24-1 to TRBJ2-1; D gene unclear. In germline, CDR1 is KGHDR, CDR2 SFDVKD. V lost 0 bases and J 2 bases, leaving 10 bases between the germline ends. The CDR3 is 16 amino acids. CDR3 nucleotide sequence: TGTGCCACCAGTGATTTGAGTGGACCCCCCTACAATGAGCAGTTCTTC. This gives the protein CATSDLSGPPYNEQFF.

This clonotype was counted a few times. The V and J genes are TRBV28 and TRBJ1-4, with 9 bases matching TRBD1. CDR3 length: 15 residues. The V and J ends lost 6 bases and 8 bases, in that order; junction bases with no gene match: 10. Per the germline V gene, CDR1 is MDHEN and CDR2 is SYDVKM. The CDR3 DNA follows: TGTGCCAGCAGCCCCGGGACAGGGAAAGGAGAAAAACTGTTTTTT. This encodes CASSPGTGKGEKLFF.

V is TRBV28 and J is TRBJ2-2; D ambiguous. V dropped 4 bases and J dropped 4 bases, with 19 bases sitting between them. Germline V lookup: CDR1 MDHEN, CDR2 SYDVKM. The CDR3 extends over 17 amino acids. CDR3 DNA sequence: TGTGCCAGCAGTTATTATTCCGACCCTTGGATCACCGGGGAGCTGTTTTTT. Translation gives CASSYYSDPWITGELFF.

The V gene is TRBV19, the J gene TRBJ2-7; D ambiguous. The germline V gene encodes CDR1 LNHDA and CDR2 SQIVND (reference sequence). The CDR3 runs to 15 residues. The ends were cut back, 6 bases at V and 1 base at J, with 16 bases in the middle. CDR3 bases: TGTGCCAGTAGCACTCTCGAGACACCTTCCTACGAGCAGTACTTC. As protein: CASSTLETPSYEQYF.

This clonotype has ten or more counts. The chain combines TRBV6-1 with TRBJ2-2; tentative D call: TRBD2 (5 bases). Germline V lookup: CDR1 MNHNS, CDR2 SASEGT. The CDR3 contains 15 residues. V lost 0 bases, J lost 2 bases, and 7 bases lay in between. In DNA form, the CDR3 reads TGTGCCAGCAGTGAAGCAGGGAGTAACACCGGGGAGCTGTTTTTT. It translates to CASSEAGSNTGELFF.

This clonotype was seen many times. This sequence joins TRBV2 and TRBJ1-1; no definite D call. Germline-derived CDR1 and CDR2 are SNHLY and FYNNEI. CDR3 size: 14 residues. V dropped 7 bases and J dropped 3 bases, with 15 bases sitting between them. The CDR3 region is CASNIWRMDTEAFF. The DNA for the CDR3 is TGTGCCAGCAATATCTGGAGAATGGACACTGAAGCTTTCTTT.

This clonotype was recorded at least ten times. V and J are TRBV19 and TRBJ1-2; D ambiguous. This CDR3 comprises 13 residues. Trimming shortened V by 7 bases and J by 4 bases, and 13 bases separated the two germline ends. Looked up from germline, CDR1 is LNHDA and CDR2 is SQIVND (reference sequence). CDR3 loop: CASTLQGGYGYTF. As DNA, the CDR3 is TGTGCCAGTACCCTACAAGGAGGCTATGGCTACACCTTC.

This clonotype appeared a few times. The chain employs TRBV10-3 and TRBJ2-1; no clear D gene. The V gene's germline CDR1 is ENHRY and CDR2 SYGVKD. This CDR3 has 12 residues. Trimming took 6 bases from V and 9 from J, leaving 12 bases between them. CDR3 sequence: CAIRMTSFEQFF. In DNA, the CDR3 is TGTGCCATCAGGATGACTTCCTTTGAGCAGTTCTTC.

This clonotype has ten or more counts. This chain uses TRBV7-8 with TRBJ1-1; D uncertain. Trimming cost V 3 bases and J 0 bases, with 8 bases left between them. The CDR3 contains 14 residues. Germline values: CDR1 SGHVS, CDR2 FQNEAQ. CDR3 in DNA: TGTGCCAGCAGCTTTTACTACATGAACACTGAAGCTTTCTTT. Its protein product is CASSFYYMNTEAFF.

This clonotype was observed many times. The CDR3 reads CASSLGLTEAFF. The CDR3 bases are TGTGCCAGCAGCTTAGGCCTCACTGAAGCTTTCTTT. V and J are TRBV7-8 and TRBJ1-1; D gene unclear. Trimming left V 1 base short and J 4 bases short, with 4 bases between. Germline CDR1 SGHVS, CDR2 FQNEAQ. The CDR3 loop spans 12 amino acids.

This chain links TRBV4-1 with TRBJ2-2; 8 bases fit TRBD1. The length of the CDR3 is 17 residues. Germline CDR1 and CDR2: MGHRA and YSYEKL. The J segment lost 0 bases and the V segment lost 3 bases, leaving 6 bases of the junction unmatched. The CDR3 sequence: CASSHTGGFANTGELFF. CDR3 nucleotides: TGCGCCAGCAGCCACACAGGGGGTTTTGCGAACACCGGGGAGCTGTTTTTT.

With regard to this clonotype: A clone one base away is much larger, so this may be a read error. This rearrangement joins TRBV7-9 to TRBJ2-5; the D gene could be TRBD1 or TRBD2 (5 bases each). The CDR3 length is 14 residues. CDR1 and CDR2 (germline): SEHNR, FQNEAQ (reference sequence). V lost 7 bases, J lost 5 bases, and 17 bases lay in between. The CDR3 spells CASMPGPGRETQYF. CDR3 bases: TGTGCCAGCATGCCGGGACCAGGGCGTGAGACCCAGTACTTC.

This clonotype has just a few counts. V is TRBV27 and J is TRBJ2-7, with D tentatively TRBD2 (5 bases). This CDR3 has 13 amino acids. The germline V gene has CDR1 MNHEY and CDR2 SMNVEV (reference sequence). Deletions cut 6 bases from V and 7 bases from J, with 16 bases between. CDR3 sequence (DNA): TGTGCCAGCAGGGAAAACCCCACGGGAGAGCAGTACTTC. Translated, it gives CASRENPTGEQYF.

The genes are TRBV25-1 and TRBJ2-4; D might be TRBD2 (6 bases). Trimming removed 3 bases from V and 5 bases from J, with 14 bases in between. Germline CDR1 is MGHDK and CDR2 is SYGVNS. CDR3 length: 15 amino acids. This chain's CDR3 is CASSEGPGVQNIQYF. The DNA for the CDR3 is TGTGCCAGCAGTGAGGGCCCGGGGGTCCAAAACATTCAGTACTTC.

This clonotype was detected ten times or more. CDR3 nucleotides: TGTGCCAGAAGAGCCGCCGGGCCCGTCTATGGCTACACCTTC. Encoded protein: CARRAAGPVYGYTF. The chain employs TRBV2 and TRBJ1-2; D remains unclear. CDR1 is SNHLY and CDR2 is FYNNEI in the germline V gene. CDR3 size: 14 residues. V lost 9 bases and J 4 bases, leaving 18 bases between the germline ends.

There are many counts of this clonotype. The chain has TRBV11-3 and TRBJ2-7, with 9 nucleotides matching TRBD2. CDR3 length: 13 residues. The J segment lost 7 bases and the V segment lost 5 bases, leaving 6 bases of the junction unmatched. The V gene's germline CDR1 is SGHNT and CDR2 YENEEA. In DNA, the CDR3 is TGTGCCAGCAGCCCGGGGACTAGCTTTGAGCAGTACTTC. It specifies CASSPGTSFEQYF.

This clonotype showed up many times. This chain uses TRBV20-1 with TRBJ2-7; D gene ambiguous. Germline V CDR1 and CDR2: DFQATT, SNEGSKA (reference sequence). The V and J ends lost 4 bases and 3 bases respectively, with 13 bases between them. The CDR3 runs 13 residues. The CDR3, as DNA: TGCAGTGCTAAATTTGGGCCCGACTACGAGCAGTACTTC. The encoded protein is CSAKFGPDYEQYF.

The rearrangement uses TRBV7-9 and TRBJ1-4; maybe TRBD1 (6 bases). Trimming took off 3 bases at V and 8 bases at J, with 28 bases between the two ends. Germline CDR1 reads SEHNR; CDR2 reads FQNEAQ (reference sequence). CDR3 length: 19 amino acids. In DNA form, the CDR3 reads TGTGCCAGCAGCTTGCCATCGGCGGGGGGCGCGTTCCTCAGGGAAAAACTGTTTTTT. Its protein product is CASSLPSAGGAFLREKLFF.